The present TCR beta chain was sequenced within a study of response to subunit inactivated influenza vaccine. Study conclusions and caveats: Each seasonal influenza vaccination recruits few new T cells, the authors suggested.

TCRdb reprocessed the RT-PCR reads with MiXCR, giving one entry per CDR3 protein. The repertoire holds about 480,000 distinct CDR3 sequences, with under 15% as singletons. The CDR3 runs 17 residues. Germline CDR1 reads SSHAT; CDR2 reads FNYEAQ (reference sequence). This clonotype was detected a few times. Its matching antigen is unknown. The junction does not match germline at one end; this may be a read error. The chain links TRBV7-7 to TRBJ2-2, with D possibly TRBD2 on 5 matching bases. The sample consisted of PBMCs from blood, taken more than 35 days after vaccination. The sequence derives from a man aged 50 to 60 who received an inactivated influenza vaccine. Here the CDR3 DNA reads TGTGCTAGCAGCCTCGCCGGGCCGAGGGCGAACACCGGGGAGCTGTTTTTT. This sequence encodes CASSLAGPRANTGELFF.